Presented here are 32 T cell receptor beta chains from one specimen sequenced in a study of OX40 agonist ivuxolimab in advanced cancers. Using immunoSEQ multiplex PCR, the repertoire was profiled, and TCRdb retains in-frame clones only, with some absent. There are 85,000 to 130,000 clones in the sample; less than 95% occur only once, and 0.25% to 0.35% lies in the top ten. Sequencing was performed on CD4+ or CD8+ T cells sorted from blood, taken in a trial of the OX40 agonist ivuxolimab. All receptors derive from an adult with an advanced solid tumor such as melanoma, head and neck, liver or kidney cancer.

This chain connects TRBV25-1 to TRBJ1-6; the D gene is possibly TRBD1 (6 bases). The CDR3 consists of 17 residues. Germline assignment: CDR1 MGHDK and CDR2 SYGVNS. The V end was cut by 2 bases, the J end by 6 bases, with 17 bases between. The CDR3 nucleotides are TGTGCCAGCAGTGAAGGAGGTCTAAGGGGGGCTAATTCACCCCTCCACTTT. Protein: CASSEGGLRGANSPLHF.

The CDR3: CASSLWSRNEQFF. The CDR3 DNA reads as TGTGCCAGCAGCTTGTGGTCCCGGAACGAGCAGTTCTTC. The chain carries TRBV5-6 and TRBJ2-1; D is unclear. In germline, CDR1 is SGHDT, CDR2 YYEEEE. Trimming removed 1 base at V and 10 bases at J, with 12 bases between. The CDR3 extends over 13 amino acids.

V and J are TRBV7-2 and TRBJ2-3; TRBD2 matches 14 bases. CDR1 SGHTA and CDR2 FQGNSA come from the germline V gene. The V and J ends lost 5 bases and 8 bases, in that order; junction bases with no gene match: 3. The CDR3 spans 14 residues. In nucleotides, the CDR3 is TGTGCCAGCAGCGCGACTAGCGGGAGGGGTACGCAGTATTTT. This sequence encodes CASSATSGRGTQYF.

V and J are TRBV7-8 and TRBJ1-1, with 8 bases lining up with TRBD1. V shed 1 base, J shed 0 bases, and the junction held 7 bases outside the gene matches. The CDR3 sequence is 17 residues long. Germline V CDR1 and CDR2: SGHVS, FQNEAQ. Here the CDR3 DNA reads TGTGCCAGCAGCTTAGAAGGGACAGGTCTTCTGAACACTGAAGCTTTCTTT. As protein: CASSLEGTGLLNTEAFF.

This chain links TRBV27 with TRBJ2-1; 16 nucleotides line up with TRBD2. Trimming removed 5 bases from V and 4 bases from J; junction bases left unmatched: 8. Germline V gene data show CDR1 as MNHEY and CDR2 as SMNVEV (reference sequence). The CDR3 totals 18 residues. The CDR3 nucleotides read TGTGCCAGCAGTACCCTCAGGGGACTAGCGGGGGGGTACAATGAGCAGTTCTTC. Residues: CASSTLRGLAGGYNEQFF.

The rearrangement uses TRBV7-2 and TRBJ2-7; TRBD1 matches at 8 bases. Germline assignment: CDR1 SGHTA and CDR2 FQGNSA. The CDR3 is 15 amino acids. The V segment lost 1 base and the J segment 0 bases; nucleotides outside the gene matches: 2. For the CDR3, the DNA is TGTGCCAGCAGCTTAGGGACAGGGAGCTCCTACGAGCAGTACTTC. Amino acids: CASSLGTGSSYEQYF.

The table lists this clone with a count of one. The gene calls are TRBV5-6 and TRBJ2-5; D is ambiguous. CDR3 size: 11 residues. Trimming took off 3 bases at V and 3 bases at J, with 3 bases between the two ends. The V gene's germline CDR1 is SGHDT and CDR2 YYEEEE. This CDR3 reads CASSWEETQYF. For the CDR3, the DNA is TGTGCCAGCAGCTGGGAAGAGACCCAGTACTTC.

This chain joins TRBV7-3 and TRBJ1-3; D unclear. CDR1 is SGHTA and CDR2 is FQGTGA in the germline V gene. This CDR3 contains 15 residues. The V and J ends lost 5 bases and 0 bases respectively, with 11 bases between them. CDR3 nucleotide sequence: TGTGCCAGCAGCCCAAGCGCAGGCTCTGGAAACACCATATATTTT. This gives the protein CASSPSAGSGNTIYF. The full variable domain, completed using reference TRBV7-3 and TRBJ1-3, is GAGVSQTPSNKVTEKGKYVELRCDPISGHTALYWYRQSLGQGPEFLIYFQGTGAADDSGLPNDRFFAVRPEGSVSTLKIQRTERGDSAVYLCASSPSAGSGNTIYFGEGSWLTVV.

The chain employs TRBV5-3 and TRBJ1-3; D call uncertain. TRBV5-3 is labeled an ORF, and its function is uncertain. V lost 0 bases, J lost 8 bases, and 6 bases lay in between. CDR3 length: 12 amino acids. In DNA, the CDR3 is TGTGCCAGAAGCTTGGCTTGGGACACCATATATTTT. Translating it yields CARSLAWDTIYF.

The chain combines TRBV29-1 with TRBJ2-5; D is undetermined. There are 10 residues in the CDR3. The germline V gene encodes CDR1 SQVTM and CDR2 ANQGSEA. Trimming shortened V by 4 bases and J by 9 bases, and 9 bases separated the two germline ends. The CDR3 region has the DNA TGCAGCGTTGGCGGTAGTTCCCAGTACTTC. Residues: CSVGGSSQYF.

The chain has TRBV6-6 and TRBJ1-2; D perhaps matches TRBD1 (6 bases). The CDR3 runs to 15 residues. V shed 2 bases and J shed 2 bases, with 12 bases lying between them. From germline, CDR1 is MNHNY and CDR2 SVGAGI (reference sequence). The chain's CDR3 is CASSYQRTENYGYTF. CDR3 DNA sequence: TGTGCCAGCAGTTACCAGCGGACAGAAAACTATGGCTACACCTTC.

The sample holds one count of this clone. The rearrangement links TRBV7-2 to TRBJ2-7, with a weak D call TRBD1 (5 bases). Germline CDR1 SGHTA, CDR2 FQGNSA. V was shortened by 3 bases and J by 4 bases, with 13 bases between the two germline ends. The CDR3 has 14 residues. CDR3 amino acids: CASSFAGQGYEQYF. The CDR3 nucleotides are TGTGCCAGCAGCTTTGCCGGGCAGGGTTACGAGCAGTACTTC.

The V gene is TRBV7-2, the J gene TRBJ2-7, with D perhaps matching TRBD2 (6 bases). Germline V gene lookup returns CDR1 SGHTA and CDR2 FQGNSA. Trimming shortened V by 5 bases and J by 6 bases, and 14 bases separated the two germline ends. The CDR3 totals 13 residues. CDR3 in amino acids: CASSPGVRGEQYF. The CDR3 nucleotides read TGTGCCAGCAGCCCGGGGGTCCGCGGCGAGCAGTACTTC. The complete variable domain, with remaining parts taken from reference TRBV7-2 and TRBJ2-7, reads GAGVSQSPSNKVTEKGKDVELRCDPISGHTALYWYRQSLGQGLEFLIYFQGNSAPDKSGLPSDRFSAERTGGSVSTLTIQRTQQEDSAVYLCASSPGVRGEQYFGPGTRLTVT.

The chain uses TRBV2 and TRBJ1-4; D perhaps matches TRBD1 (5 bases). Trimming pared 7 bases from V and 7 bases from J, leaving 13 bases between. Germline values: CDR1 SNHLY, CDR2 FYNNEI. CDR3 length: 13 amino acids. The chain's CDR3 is CASNFHQGEKLFF. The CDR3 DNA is TGTGCCAGCAACTTTCATCAGGGTGAAAAACTGTTTTTT.

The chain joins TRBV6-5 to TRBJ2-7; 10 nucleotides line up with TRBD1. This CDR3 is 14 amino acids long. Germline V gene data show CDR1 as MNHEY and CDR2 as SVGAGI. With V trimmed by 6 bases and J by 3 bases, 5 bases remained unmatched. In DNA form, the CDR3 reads TGTGCCAGCAGATACGACAGGGGGCTCTACGAGCAGTACTTC. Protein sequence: CASRYDRGLYEQYF.

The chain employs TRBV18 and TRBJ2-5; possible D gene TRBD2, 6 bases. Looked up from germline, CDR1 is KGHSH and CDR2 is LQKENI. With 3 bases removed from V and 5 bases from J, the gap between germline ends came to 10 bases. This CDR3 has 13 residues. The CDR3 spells CASSPLAGETQYF. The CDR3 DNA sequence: TGTGCCAGCTCACCCTTGGCGGGGGAGACCCAGTACTTC.

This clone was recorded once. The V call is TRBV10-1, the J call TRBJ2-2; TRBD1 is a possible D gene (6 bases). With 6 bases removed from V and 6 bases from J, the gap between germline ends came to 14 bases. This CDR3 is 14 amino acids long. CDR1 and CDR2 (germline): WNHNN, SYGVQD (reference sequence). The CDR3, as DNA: TGCGCCAGCAGGGCGGACAGCAGGGCCGGGGAGCTGTTTTTT. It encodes CASRADSRAGELFF.

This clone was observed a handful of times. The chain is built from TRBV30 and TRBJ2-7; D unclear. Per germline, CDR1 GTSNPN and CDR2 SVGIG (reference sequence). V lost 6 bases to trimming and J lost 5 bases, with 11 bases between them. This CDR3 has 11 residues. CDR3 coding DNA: TGTGCCTGTGCCTATTTTGACGAGCAGTACTTC. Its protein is CACAYFDEQYF.

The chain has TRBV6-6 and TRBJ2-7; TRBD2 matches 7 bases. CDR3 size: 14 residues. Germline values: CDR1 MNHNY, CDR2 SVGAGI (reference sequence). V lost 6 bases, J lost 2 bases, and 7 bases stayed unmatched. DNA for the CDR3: TGTGCCAGCAGCGCCCTAGCGGTTCCCTACGAGCAGTACTTC. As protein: CASSALAVPYEQYF.

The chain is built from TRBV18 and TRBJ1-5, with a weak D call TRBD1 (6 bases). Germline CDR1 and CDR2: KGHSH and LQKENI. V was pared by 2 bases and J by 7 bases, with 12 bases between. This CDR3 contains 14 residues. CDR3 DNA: TGTGCCAGCTCACCAGCTACAGGGAACCAGCCCCAGCATTTT. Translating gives CASSPATGNQPQHF.

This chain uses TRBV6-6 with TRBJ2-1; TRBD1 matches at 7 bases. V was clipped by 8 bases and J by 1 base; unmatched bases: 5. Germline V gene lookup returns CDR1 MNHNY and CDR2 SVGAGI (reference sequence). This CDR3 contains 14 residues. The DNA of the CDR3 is TGTGCCAGCCATTTGACAGGGTCCTACAATGAGCAGTTCTTC. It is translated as CASHLTGSYNEQFF.

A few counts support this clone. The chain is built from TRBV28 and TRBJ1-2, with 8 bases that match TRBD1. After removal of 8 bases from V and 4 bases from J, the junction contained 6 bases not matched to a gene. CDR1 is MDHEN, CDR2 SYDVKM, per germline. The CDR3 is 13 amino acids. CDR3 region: CASRGTGSYGYTF. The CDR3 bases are TGTGCCAGCCGAGGGACAGGTAGCTATGGCTACACCTTC.

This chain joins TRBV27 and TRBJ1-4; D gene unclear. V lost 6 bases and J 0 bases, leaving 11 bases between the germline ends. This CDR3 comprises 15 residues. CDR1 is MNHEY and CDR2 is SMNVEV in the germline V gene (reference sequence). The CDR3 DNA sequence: TGTGCCAGCAGGGGCGATGGGGCAACTAATGAAAAACTGTTTTTT. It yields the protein CASRGDGATNEKLFF. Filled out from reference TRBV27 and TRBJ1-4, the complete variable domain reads EAQVTQNPRYLITVTGKKLTVTCSQNMNHEYMSWYRQDPGLGLRQIYYSMNVEVTDKGDVPEGYKVSRKEKRNFPLILESPSPNQTSLYFCASRGDGATNEKLFFGSGTQLSVL.

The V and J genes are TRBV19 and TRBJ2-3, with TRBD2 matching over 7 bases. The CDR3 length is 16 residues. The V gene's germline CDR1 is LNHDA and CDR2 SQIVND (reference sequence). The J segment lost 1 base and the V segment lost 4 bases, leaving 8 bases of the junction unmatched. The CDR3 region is CASSRAMAGGTDTQYF. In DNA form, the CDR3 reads TGTGCCAGTAGTAGGGCTATGGCGGGAGGCACAGATACGCAGTATTTT.

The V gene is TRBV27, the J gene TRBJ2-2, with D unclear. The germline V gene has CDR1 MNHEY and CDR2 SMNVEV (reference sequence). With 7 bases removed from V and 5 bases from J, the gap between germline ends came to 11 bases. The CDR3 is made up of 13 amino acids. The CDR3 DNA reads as TGTGCCAGCACTCTAGGCCCGACCGGGGAGCTGTTTTTT. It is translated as CASTLGPTGELFF.

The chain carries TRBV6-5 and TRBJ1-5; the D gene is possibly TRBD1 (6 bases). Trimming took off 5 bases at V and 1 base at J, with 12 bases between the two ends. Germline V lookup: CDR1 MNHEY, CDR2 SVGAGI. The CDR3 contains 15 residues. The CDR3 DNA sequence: TGTGCCAGCAGTCAGGAAGGGGGAAGCAATCAGCCCCAGCATTTT. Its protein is CASSQEGGSNQPQHF.

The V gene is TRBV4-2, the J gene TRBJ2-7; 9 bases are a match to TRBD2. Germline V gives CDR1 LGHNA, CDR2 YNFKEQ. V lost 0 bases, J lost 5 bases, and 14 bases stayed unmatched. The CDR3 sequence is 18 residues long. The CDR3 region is CASSQDSGSAGRIHEQYF. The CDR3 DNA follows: TGTGCCAGCAGCCAAGATAGCGGGAGCGCCGGTCGGATCCACGAGCAGTACTTC.

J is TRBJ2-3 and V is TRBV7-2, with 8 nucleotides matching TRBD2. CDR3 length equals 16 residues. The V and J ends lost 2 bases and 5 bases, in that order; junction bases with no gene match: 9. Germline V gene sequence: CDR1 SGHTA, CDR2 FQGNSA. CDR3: CASSLSSGTRGDTQYF. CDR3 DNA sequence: TGTGCCAGCAGCTTAAGTAGCGGGACCAGGGGAGATACGCAGTATTTT.

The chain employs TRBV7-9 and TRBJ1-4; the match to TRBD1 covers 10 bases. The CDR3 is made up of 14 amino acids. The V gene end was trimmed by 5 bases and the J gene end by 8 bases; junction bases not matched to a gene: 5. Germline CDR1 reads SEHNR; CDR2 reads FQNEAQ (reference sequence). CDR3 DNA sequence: TGTGCCAGCAGCCGACAGGGGGCGGGCGAAAAACTGTTTTTT. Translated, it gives CASSRQGAGEKLFF. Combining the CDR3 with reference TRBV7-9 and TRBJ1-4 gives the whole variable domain DTGVSQNPRHKITKRGQNVTFRCDPISEHNRLYWYRQTLGQGPEFLTYFQNEAQLEKSRLLSDRFSAERPKGSFSTLEIQRTEQGDSAMYLCASSRQGAGEKLFFGSGTQLSVL.

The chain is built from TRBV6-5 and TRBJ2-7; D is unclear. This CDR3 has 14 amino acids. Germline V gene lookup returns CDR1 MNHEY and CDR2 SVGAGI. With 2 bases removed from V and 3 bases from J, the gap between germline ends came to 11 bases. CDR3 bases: TGTGCCAGCAGTTACCTGGGAAATGACTACGAGCAGTACTTC. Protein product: CASSYLGNDYEQYF.

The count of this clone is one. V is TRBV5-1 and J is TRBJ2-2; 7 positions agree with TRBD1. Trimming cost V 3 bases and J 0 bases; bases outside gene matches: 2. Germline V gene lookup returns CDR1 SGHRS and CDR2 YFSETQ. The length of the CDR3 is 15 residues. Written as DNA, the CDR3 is TGCGCCAGCAGCTACGGGACAGCGAACACCGGGGAGCTGTTTTTT. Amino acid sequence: CASSYGTANTGELFF. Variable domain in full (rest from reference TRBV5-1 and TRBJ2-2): KAGVTQTPRYLIKTRGQQVTLSCSPISGHRSVSWYQQTPGQGLQFLFEYFSETQRNKGNFPGRFSGRQFSNSRSEMNVSTLELGDSALYLCASSYGTANTGELFFGEGSRLTVL.

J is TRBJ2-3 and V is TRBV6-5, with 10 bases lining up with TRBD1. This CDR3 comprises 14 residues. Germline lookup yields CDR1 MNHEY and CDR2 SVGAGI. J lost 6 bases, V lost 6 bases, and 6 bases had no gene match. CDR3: CASRKDRGFDTQYF. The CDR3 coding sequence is TGTGCCAGCAGAAAGGACAGGGGGTTTGATACGCAGTATTTT.